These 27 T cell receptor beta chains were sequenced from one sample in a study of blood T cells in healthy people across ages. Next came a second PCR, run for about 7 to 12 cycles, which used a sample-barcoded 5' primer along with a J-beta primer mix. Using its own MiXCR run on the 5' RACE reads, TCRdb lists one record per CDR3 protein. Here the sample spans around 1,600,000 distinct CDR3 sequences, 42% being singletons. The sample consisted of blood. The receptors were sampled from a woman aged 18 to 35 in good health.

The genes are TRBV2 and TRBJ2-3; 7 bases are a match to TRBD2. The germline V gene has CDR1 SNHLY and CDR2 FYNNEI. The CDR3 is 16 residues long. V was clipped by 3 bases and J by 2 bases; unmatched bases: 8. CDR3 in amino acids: CASSDLWRGSTDTQYF. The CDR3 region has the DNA TGTGCCAGCAGTGATTTGTGGCGGGGGTCCACAGATACGCAGTATTTT.

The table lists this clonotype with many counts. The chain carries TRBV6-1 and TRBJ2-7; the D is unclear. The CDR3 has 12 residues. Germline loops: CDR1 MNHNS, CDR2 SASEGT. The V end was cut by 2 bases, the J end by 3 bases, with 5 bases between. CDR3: CASSERGYEQYF. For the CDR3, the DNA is TGTGCCAGCAGTGAAAGAGGCTACGAGCAGTACTTC.

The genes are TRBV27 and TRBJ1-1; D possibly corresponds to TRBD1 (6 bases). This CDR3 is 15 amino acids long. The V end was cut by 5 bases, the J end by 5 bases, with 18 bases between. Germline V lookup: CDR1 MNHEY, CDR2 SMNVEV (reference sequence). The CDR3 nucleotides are TGTGCCAGCAGTAGGGGTCGGGGGCTTGGTACTGAAGCTTTCTTT. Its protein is CASSRGRGLGTEAFF.

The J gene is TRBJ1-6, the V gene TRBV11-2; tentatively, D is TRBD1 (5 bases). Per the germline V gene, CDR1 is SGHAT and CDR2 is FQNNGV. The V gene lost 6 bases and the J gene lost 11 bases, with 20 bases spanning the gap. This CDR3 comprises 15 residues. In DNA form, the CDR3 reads TGTGCCAGCAGACCCATTCCGGGGGATGTAACACCCCTCCACTTT. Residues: CASRPIPGDVTPLHF.

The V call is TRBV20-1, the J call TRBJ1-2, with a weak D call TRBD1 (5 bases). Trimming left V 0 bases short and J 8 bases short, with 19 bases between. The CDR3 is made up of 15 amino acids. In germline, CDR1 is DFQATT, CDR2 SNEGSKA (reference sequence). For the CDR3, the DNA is TGCAGTGCTAGAGACGGGACCCAACGAACAGGCGGCTACACCTTC. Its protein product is CSARDGTQRTGGYTF.

The CDR3 DNA sequence: TGTGCCAGCAGCCCCCACGGCCACCGGGAGAGCTATGGCTACACCTTC. Protein: CASSPHGHRESYGYTF. V is TRBV3-1 and J is TRBJ1-2; D remains ambiguous. Germline lookup yields CDR1 LGHDT and CDR2 YNNKEL (reference sequence). Trimming took 4 bases from V and 4 from J, leaving 19 bases between them. This CDR3 has 16 amino acids.

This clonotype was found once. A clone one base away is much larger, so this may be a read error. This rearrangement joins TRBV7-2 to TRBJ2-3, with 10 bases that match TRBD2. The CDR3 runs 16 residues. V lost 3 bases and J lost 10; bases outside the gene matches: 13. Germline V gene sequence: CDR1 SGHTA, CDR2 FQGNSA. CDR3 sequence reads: CASSLLAGGLTDAQYF. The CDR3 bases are TGTGCCAGCAGCTTGTTAGCGGGGGGATTAACGGATGCGCAGTATTTT. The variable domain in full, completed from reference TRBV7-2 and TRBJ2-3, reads GAGVSQSPSNKVTEKGKDVELRCDPISGHTALYWYRQSLGQGLEFLIYFQGNSAPDKSGLPSDRFSAERTGGSVSTLTIQRTQQEDSAVYLCASSLLAGGLTDAQYFGPGTRLTVL.

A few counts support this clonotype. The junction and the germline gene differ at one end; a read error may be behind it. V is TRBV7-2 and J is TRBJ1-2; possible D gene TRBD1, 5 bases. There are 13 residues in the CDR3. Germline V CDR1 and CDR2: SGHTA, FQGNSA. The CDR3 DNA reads TGTGCCAGCAGCCTAGCAGGGTTGAAAGGCTACACCTTC. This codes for CASSLAGLKGYTF.

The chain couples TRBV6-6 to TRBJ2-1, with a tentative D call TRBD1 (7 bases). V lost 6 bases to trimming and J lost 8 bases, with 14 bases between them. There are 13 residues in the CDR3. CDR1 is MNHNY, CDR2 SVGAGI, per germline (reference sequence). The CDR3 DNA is TGTGCCAGCAGCCAAGGAGGGGGCCATGAGCAGTTCTTC. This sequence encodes CASSQGGGHEQFF.

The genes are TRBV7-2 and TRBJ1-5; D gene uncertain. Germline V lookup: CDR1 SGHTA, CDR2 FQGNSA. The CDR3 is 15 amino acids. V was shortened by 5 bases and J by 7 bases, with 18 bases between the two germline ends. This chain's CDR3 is CASSNPSDGNQPQHF. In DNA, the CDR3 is TGTGCCAGCAGCAACCCATCGGATGGGAACCAGCCCCAGCATTTT.

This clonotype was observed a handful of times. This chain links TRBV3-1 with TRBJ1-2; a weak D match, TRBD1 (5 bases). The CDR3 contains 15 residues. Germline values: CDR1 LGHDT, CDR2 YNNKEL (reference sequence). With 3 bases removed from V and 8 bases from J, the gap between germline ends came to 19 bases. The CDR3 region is CASSQDPAEGRGYTF. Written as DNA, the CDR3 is TGTGCCAGCAGCCAGGATCCCGCGGAGGGGAGGGGCTACACCTTC.

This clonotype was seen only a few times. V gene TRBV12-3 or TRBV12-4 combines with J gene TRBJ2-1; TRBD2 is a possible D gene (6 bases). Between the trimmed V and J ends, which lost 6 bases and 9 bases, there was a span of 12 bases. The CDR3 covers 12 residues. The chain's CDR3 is CASSAPGGEQFF. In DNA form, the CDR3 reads TGTGCCAGCAGCGCCCCCGGGGGTGAGCAGTTCTTC.

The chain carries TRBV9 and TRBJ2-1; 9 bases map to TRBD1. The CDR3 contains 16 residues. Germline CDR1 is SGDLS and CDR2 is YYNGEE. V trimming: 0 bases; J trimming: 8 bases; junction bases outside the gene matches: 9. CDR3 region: CASSVAAWTGDDEQFF. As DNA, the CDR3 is TGTGCCAGCAGCGTAGCGGCATGGACAGGGGACGATGAGCAGTTCTTC.

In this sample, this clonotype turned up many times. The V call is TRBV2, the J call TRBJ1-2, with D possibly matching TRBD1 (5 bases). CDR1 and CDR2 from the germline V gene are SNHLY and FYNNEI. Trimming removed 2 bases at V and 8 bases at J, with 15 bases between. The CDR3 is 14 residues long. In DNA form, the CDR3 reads TGTGCCAGCAGTGAAAGGGAACGGGGCCGAGGCTACACCTTC. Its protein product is CASSERERGRGYTF. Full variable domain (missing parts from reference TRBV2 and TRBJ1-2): EPEVTQTPSHQVTQMGQEVILRCVPISNHLYFYWYRQILGQKVEFLVSFYNNEISEKSEIFDDQFSVERPDGSNFTLKIRSTKLEDSAMYFCASSERERGRGYTFGSGTRLTVV.

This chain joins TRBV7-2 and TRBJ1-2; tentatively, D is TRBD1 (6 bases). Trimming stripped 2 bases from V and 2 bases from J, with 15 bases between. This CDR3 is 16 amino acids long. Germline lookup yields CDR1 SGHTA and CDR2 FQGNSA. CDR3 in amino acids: CASSLFTGRGNYGYTF. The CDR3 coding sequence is TGTGCCAGCAGCTTATTTACAGGGCGGGGGAACTATGGCTACACCTTC.

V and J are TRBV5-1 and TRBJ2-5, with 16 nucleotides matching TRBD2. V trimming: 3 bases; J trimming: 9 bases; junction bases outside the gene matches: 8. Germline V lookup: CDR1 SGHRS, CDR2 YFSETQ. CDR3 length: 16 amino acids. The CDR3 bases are TGCGCCAGCAGCTCCGGGACTAGCGGGAGGGCTACGGCCCAGTACTTC. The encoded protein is CASSSGTSGRATAQYF.

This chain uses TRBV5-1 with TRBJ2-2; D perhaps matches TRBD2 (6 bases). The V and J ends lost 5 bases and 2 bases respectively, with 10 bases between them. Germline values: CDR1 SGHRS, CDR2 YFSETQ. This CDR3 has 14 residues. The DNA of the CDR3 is TGCGCCAGCAGGGAGGGGACCAACACCGGGGAGCTGTTTTTT. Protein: CASREGTNTGELFF.

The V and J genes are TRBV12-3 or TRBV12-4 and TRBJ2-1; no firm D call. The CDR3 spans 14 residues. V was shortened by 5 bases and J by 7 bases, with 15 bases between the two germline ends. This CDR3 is CASSHMPEGNEQFF. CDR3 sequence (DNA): TGTGCCAGCAGTCACATGCCAGAAGGGAATGAGCAGTTCTTC.

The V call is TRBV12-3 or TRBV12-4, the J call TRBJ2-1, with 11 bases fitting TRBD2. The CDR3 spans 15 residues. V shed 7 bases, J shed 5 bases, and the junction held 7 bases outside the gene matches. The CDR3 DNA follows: TGTGCCAGCACCCTCCTGGGACTAGCGGACAATGAGCAGTTCTTC. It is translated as CASTLLGLADNEQFF.

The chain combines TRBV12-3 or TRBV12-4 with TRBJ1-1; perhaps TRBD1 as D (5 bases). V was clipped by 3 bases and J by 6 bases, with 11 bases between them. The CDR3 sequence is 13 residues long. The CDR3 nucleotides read TGTGCCAGCAGTTTGCGCAGGGTACCTGAAGCTTTCTTT. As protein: CASSLRRVPEAFF.

CDR3 nucleotide sequence: TGCAGTGCTAGATGGCGGAGCTCCTACAATGAGCAGTTCTTC. Translation gives CSARWRSSYNEQFF. This sequence joins TRBV20-1 and TRBJ2-1; D is undetermined. Trimming shortened V by 2 bases and J by 0 bases, and 8 bases separated the two germline ends. The CDR3 has 14 residues. Germline V gene sequence: CDR1 DFQATT, CDR2 SNEGSKA (reference sequence).

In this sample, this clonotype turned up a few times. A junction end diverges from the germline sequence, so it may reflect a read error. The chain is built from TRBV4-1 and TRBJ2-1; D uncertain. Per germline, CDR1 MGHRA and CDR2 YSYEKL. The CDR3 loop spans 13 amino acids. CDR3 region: CDSSQDRQQEQFF. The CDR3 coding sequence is TGCGACAGCAGCCAAGATCGCCAGCAGGAGCAGTTCTTC.

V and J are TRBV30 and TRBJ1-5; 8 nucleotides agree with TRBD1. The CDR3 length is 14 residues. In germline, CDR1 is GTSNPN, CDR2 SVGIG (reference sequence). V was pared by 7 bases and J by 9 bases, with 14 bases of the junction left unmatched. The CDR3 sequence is CAFDRGVRGGPQHF. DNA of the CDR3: TGTGCCTTCGACAGGGGTGTGAGGGGGGGGCCCCAGCATTTT.

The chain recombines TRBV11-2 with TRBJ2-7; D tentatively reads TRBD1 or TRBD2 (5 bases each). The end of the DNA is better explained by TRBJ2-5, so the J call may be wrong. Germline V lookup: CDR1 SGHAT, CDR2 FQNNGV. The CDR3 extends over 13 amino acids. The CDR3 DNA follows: TGTGCCAGCAATCTGGGGGTGGGAGAGACCCAGTACTTC. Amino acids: CASNLGVGETQYF.

The CDR3 bases are TGTGCCAGCAGCTCCACGACAGGGGCCACCTACAATGAGCAGTTCTTC. Encoded protein: CASSSTTGATYNEQFF. The chain recombines TRBV7-9 with TRBJ2-1; 8 bases map to TRBD1. The germline V gene has CDR1 SEHNR and CDR2 FQNEAQ (reference sequence). V trimming: 4 bases; J trimming: 2 bases; junction bases outside the gene matches: 7. This CDR3 contains 16 residues.

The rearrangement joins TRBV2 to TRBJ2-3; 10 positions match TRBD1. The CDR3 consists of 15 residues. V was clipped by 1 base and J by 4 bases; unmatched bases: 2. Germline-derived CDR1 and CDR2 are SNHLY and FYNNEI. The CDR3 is CASSEEGQGADTQYF. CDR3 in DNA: TGTGCCAGCAGTGAAGAAGGACAGGGGGCAGATACGCAGTATTTT.

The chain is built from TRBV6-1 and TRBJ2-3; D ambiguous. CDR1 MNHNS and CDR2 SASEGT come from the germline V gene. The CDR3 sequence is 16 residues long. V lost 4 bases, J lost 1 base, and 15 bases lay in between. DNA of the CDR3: TGTGCCAGCAGTGCCTTCCGGTCCGCGGGCACAGATACGCAGTATTTT. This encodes CASSAFRSAGTDTQYF.